The 20 T cell receptor beta chains below all came from one sample that was sequenced in a study of monozygotic twins with inflammatory bowel disease. Each CDR3 protein gets one entry in TCRdb, which reprocessed the 5' RACE reads and gives no DNA. This listing includes 400,000 or so distinct CDR3 sequences. Sequenced sample: blood. Receptors originate from a human donor with ulcerative colitis or Crohn's disease, or a healthy co-twin of an affected twin (not recorded which).

The genes are TRBV7-6 and TRBJ2-7; the D call of TRBD1 rests on TCRdb alone, since no DNA is present to check it. The CDR3 is 14 amino acids. Looked up from germline, CDR1 is SGHVS and CDR2 is FNYEAQ. The CDR3 loop is CASSRVSGTYEQYF. The full variable domain, in which reference TRBV7-6 and TRBJ2-7 provide the parts outside the CDR3, is GAGVSQSPRYKVTKRGQDVALRCDPISGHVSLYWYRQALGQGPEFLTYFNYEAQQDKSGLPNDRFSAERPEGSISTLTIQRTEQRDSAMYRCASSRVSGTYEQYFGPGTRLTVT.

V and J are TRBV14 and TRBJ1-1. CDR3 length: 16 amino acids. Germline loops: CDR1 SGHDN, CDR2 FVKESK. This chain's CDR3 is CASSQVEFRLNTEAFF.

V is TRBV30 and J is TRBJ1-2. Germline V gene data show CDR1 as GTSNPN and CDR2 as SVGIG (reference sequence). The CDR3 extends over 14 amino acids. The CDR3 loop is CAWSAMTANYGYTF.

The chain joins TRBV12-3 or TRBV12-4 to TRBJ1-5; TCRdb proposes TRBD1, but this gene call is untestable without DNA. This CDR3 has 14 amino acids. CDR3 sequence: CASSLGQANQPQYF.

This rearrangement joins TRBV28 to TRBJ1-5; TCRdb outputs TRBD1, but without DNA this stays unchecked. This CDR3 is 15 amino acids long. In germline, CDR1 is MDHEN, CDR2 SYDVKM. The CDR3 spells CASSFGFGGEGPQHF.

This rearrangement joins TRBV4-2 to TRBJ2-7; TCRdb calls TRBD2, which cannot be checked without DNA. Germline-derived CDR1 and CDR2 are LGHNA and YNFKEQ. There are 14 residues in the CDR3. The CDR3 reads CASSQLAGDYEQYF.

The chain combines TRBV10-3 with TRBJ1-2; no DNA is available, so the TRBD1 call from TCRdb remains unchecked. The CDR3 is 14 residues long. Looked up from germline, CDR1 is ENHRY and CDR2 is SYGVKD. Here the CDR3 reads CAITQGAGVYGYTF.

The rearrangement uses TRBV7-9 and TRBJ1-1; without DNA, the TCRdb call of TRBD1 cannot be checked. The CDR3 is 13 amino acids. Germline-derived CDR1 and CDR2 are SEHNR and FQNEAQ (reference sequence). This chain's CDR3 is CASRPPANTEAFF.

V is TRBV20-1 and J is TRBJ2-3; TCRdb names TRBD1, which stays unverified in the absence of DNA. Per germline, CDR1 DFQATT and CDR2 SNEGSKA (reference sequence). The length of the CDR3 is 15 residues. CDR3 in amino acids: CSARPPGGLTDTQYF.

The genes are TRBV5-1 and TRBJ2-1; the D call from TCRdb, TRBD1, cannot be confirmed without DNA. The germline CDR1 and CDR2 sequences are SGHRS and YFSETQ. This CDR3 comprises 15 residues. The CDR3 reads CASTGFGGPNNEQFF.

The rearrangement links TRBV20-1 to TRBJ2-7; TCRdb gives TRBD2 as the D gene, but with no DNA this cannot be confirmed. CDR1 and CDR2 (germline): DFQATT, SNEGSKA (reference sequence). The CDR3 loop spans 14 amino acids. The CDR3 loop reads CSAIGTSGSSEQYF.

V and J are TRBV4-1 and TRBJ2-3; as DNA is missing, the TRBD2 call by TCRdb cannot be tested. Germline V gene data show CDR1 as MGHRA and CDR2 as YSYEKL. The CDR3 totals 17 residues. CDR3 amino acids: CASSRKVAGDGTDTQYF.

V is TRBV3-1 and J is TRBJ2-4; the TCRdb call, TRBD2, lacks DNA for checking. CDR3 length equals 15 residues. Germline V gene lookup returns CDR1 LGHDT and CDR2 YNNKEL (reference sequence). CDR3 protein: CASSQDSGPSRIQYF.

The chain couples TRBV20-1 to TRBJ2-7. Germline lookup yields CDR1 DFQATT and CDR2 SNEGSKA (reference sequence). The CDR3 extends over 12 amino acids. This CDR3 reads CSARGSSYEQYF.

This rearrangement joins TRBV15 to TRBJ1-5. The CDR3 runs to 15 residues. Germline V gene sequence: CDR1 LNHNV, CDR2 YYDKDF (reference sequence). CDR3 sequence reads: CATSRDGELHQPQHF.

The chain links TRBV5-1 to TRBJ1-2; TCRdb's assignment of TRBD1 cannot be checked, as there is no DNA. Germline V gene data show CDR1 as SGHRS and CDR2 as YFSETQ. This CDR3 has 15 amino acids. The CDR3 loop reads CASTYERDRGSGYTF.

The gene calls are TRBV15 and TRBJ2-1; as DNA is missing, the TRBD1 call by TCRdb cannot be tested. Germline assignment: CDR1 LNHNV and CDR2 YYDKDF (reference sequence). The CDR3 is 14 residues long. CDR3 residues: CATSSPPEIGEQFF.

The V call is TRBV5-1, the J call TRBJ2-3; TCRdb gives TRBD1 as the D gene, but with no DNA this cannot be confirmed. The CDR3 has 15 amino acids. Germline V gene data show CDR1 as SGHRS and CDR2 as YFSETQ. CDR3 sequence reads: CASSSSGGHQDTQYF.

J is TRBJ2-7 and V is TRBV5-4; TCRdb's D gene call, TRBD1, goes unchecked for lack of DNA. The CDR3 is 15 amino acids. Germline-derived CDR1 and CDR2 are SGHNT and YYREEE (reference sequence). The CDR3 here is CASTLTGTGAHEQYF.

V and J are TRBV20-1 and TRBJ2-7; TCRdb lists TRBD2, though no DNA is available to test this call. The CDR3 has 15 amino acids. CDR1 and CDR2 (germline): DFQATT, SNEGSKA (reference sequence). The CDR3 sequence: CSARASGRAFNEQYF.